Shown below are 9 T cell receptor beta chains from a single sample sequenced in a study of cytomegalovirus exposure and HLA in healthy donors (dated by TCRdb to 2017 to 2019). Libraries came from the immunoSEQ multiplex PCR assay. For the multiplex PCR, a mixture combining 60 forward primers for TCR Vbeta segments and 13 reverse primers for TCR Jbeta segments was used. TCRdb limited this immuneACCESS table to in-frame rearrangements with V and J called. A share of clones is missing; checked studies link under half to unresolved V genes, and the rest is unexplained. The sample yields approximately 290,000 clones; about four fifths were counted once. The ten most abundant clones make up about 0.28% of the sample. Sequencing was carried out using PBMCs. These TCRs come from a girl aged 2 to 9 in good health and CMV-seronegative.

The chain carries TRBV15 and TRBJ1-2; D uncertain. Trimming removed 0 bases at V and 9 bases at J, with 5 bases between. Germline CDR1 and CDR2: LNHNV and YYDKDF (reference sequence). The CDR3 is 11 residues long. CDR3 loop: CATSRDGSYTF. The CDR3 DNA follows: TGTGCCACCAGCAGAGATGGCAGCTACACCTTC.

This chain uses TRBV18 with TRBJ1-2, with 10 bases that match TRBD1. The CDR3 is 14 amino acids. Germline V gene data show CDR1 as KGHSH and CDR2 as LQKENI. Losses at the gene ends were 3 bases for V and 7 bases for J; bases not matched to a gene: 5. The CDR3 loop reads CASSPPGTGVGYTF. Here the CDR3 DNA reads TGTGCCAGCTCACCCCCCGGGACAGGGGTTGGCTACACCTTC.

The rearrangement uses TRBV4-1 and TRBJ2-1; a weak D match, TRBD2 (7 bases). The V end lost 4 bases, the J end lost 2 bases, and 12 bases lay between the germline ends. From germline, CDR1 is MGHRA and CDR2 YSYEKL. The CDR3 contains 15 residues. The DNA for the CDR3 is TGCGCCAGCAGCCGAGTGGGGGGGCCCTACAATGAGCAGTTCTTC. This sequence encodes CASSRVGGPYNEQFF.

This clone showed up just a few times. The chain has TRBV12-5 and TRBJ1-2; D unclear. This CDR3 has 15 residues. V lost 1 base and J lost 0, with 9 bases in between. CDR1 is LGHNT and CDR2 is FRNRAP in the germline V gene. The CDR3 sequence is CASGLATGTNYGYTF. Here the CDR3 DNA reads TGTGCTAGTGGTTTGGCCACCGGGACTAACTATGGCTACACCTTC.

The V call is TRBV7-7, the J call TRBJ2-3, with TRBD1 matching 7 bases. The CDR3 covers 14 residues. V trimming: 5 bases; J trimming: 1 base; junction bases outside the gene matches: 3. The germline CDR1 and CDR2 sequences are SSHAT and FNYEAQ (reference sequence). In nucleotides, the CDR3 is TGTGCCAGCAGCCCAGGGACAGGCACAGATACGCAGTATTTT. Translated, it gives CASSPGTGTDTQYF.

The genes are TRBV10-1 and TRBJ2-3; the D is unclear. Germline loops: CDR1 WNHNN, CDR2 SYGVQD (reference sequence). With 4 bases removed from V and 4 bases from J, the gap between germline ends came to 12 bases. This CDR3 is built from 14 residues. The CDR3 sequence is CASSACRSPDTQYF. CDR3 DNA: TGCGCCAGCAGTGCCTGCCGGTCCCCAGATACGCAGTATTTT.

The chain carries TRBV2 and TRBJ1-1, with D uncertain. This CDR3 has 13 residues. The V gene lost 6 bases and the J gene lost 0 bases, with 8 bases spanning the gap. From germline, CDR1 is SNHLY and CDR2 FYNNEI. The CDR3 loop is CASRQTMNTEAFF. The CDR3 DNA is TGTGCCAGCAGACAGACCATGAACACTGAAGCTTTCTTT.

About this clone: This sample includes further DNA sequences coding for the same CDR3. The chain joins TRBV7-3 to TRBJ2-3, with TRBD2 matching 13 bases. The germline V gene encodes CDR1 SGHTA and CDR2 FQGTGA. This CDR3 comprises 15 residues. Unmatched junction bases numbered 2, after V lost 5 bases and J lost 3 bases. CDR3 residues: CASSLGLAGTDTQYF. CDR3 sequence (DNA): TGTGCCAGCAGCCTGGGACTAGCGGGAACAGATACGCAGTATTTT.

CDR3 bases: TGCGCCAGCAGCCTTTTCGTAGGCGGAGGGCCGGACAATGAGCAGTTCTTC. Its protein is CASSLFVGGGPDNEQFF. V gene TRBV4-1 combines with J gene TRBJ2-1; D perhaps matches TRBD2 (6 bases). Trimming shortened V by 4 bases and J by 5 bases, and 21 bases separated the two germline ends. Germline V gene lookup returns CDR1 MGHRA and CDR2 YSYEKL. This CDR3 region has 17 residues.